A single sample gave rise to the 27 T cell receptor beta chains below, sequenced in a study of blood T cell repertoires in COVID-19. The data were produced by immunoSEQ multiplex PCR, yet TCRdb's version contains in-frame clones alone and is incomplete. Of about 82,000 clones listed, around 80% were seen once; the top ten hold more than 5.5%. The sample consisted of peripheral blood. These receptor sequences come from a man aged 50 or older with active or convalescent COVID-19.

The J gene is TRBJ2-3, the V gene TRBV28; 8 nucleotides line up with TRBD2. This CDR3 spans 16 amino acids. Losses at the gene ends were 1 base for V and 4 bases for J; bases not matched to a gene: 7. Germline V gene data show CDR1 as MDHEN and CDR2 as SYDVKM. The CDR3 DNA follows: TGTGCCAGCAGTTTATCGAGCGGGGGAGGGGCAGATACGCAGTATTTT. Encoded protein: CASSLSSGGGADTQYF.

This chain links TRBV29-1 with TRBJ1-3; D might be TRBD1 (6 bases). Per germline, CDR1 SQVTM and CDR2 ANQGSEA. The CDR3 extends over 14 amino acids. V gave up 4 bases and J gave up 4 bases, with 14 bases separating them. CDR3: CSVGQGTMGNTIYF. The CDR3 coding sequence is TGCAGCGTTGGCCAGGGGACTATGGGAAACACCATATATTTT.

The V call is TRBV19, the J call TRBJ2-5, with 9 positions matching TRBD2. J was trimmed by 1 base and V by 0 bases; bases with no gene match: 3. CDR1 and CDR2 (germline): LNHDA, SQIVND (reference sequence). The CDR3 runs 16 residues. CDR3 coding DNA: TGTGCCAGTAGTATAGATTCAGCGGGGGGCCAAGAGACCCAGTACTTC. It yields the protein CASSIDSAGGQETQYF.

The chain joins TRBV28 to TRBJ1-2; 8 nucleotides agree with TRBD1. The CDR3 length is 14 residues. Trimming took 5 bases from V and 6 from J; bases not matched to a gene: 8. Germline V gene sequence: CDR1 MDHEN, CDR2 SYDVKM. Here the CDR3 reads CASSPPRTGNGYTF. The CDR3 DNA reads TGTGCCAGCAGTCCACCTCGGACAGGGAATGGCTACACCTTC.

The J gene is TRBJ1-4, the V gene TRBV5-1; the D gene is possibly TRBD1 (6 bases). The V gene's germline CDR1 is SGHRS and CDR2 YFSETQ. The CDR3 runs to 16 residues. Trimming shortened V by 0 bases and J by 0 bases, and 9 bases separated the two germline ends. This CDR3 reads CASSLVGTTTNEKLFF. In DNA, the CDR3 is TGCGCCAGCAGCTTGGTAGGGACAACAACTAATGAAAAACTGTTTTTT.

This clone was observed once. The rearrangement uses TRBV10-3 and TRBJ2-7; 8 positions match TRBD1. Germline V gene sequence: CDR1 ENHRY, CDR2 SYGVKD. The CDR3 is 13 residues long. Trimming took 11 bases from V and 0 from J; bases not matched to a gene: 6. The CDR3 spells CAVEGQDSYEQYF. The CDR3 coding sequence is TGTGCCGTCGAGGGACAGGACTCCTACGAGCAGTACTTC.

The chain uses TRBV5-4 and TRBJ2-3; 8 bases line up with TRBD2. Germline V CDR1 and CDR2: SGHNT, YYREEE (reference sequence). The ends lost 3 bases at V and 4 bases at J; junction bases unmatched: 10. The CDR3 totals 16 residues. In nucleotides, the CDR3 is TGTGCCAGCAGCTGGGCGGGGAGCGGGGGTGCAGATACGCAGTATTTT. Translating it yields CASSWAGSGGADTQYF.

The V and J genes are TRBV25-1 and TRBJ2-1, with 9 positions matching TRBD2. CDR3 size: 15 residues. Germline V lookup: CDR1 MGHDK, CDR2 SYGVNS. Trimming cost V 3 bases and J 5 bases; bases outside gene matches: 5. The CDR3 sequence: CASSDYRLADNEQFF. The CDR3 DNA reads TGTGCCAGCAGTGACTACCGACTAGCGGACAATGAGCAGTTCTTC.

This chain uses TRBV19 with TRBJ1-2; TRBD1 aligns across 8 bases. In germline, CDR1 is LNHDA, CDR2 SQIVND (reference sequence). V lost 6 bases to trimming and J lost 4 bases; unmatched junction nucleotides: 10. This CDR3 is built from 15 residues. This chain's CDR3 is CASSPGGALFYGYTF. CDR3 bases: TGTGCCAGTAGCCCAGGGGGCGCCTTGTTCTATGGCTACACCTTC.

V usage is TRBV19 and J usage is TRBJ1-5; TRBD1 is a possible D gene (6 bases). The CDR3 has 17 residues. Germline V lookup: CDR1 LNHDA, CDR2 SQIVND (reference sequence). Between the trimmed V and J ends, which lost 0 bases and 9 bases, there was a span of 21 bases. The CDR3 DNA reads as TGTGCCAGTAGTATAGATTTAAGGGACACCATTCTCCGGCCCCAGCATTTT. Its translation: CASSIDLRDTILRPQHF.

The rearrangement links TRBV24-1 to TRBJ1-2; a possible D gene is TRBD1 (6 bases). V shed 4 bases and J shed 4 bases, with 12 bases lying between them. The CDR3 contains 14 residues. Germline values: CDR1 KGHDR, CDR2 SFDVKD. The CDR3: CATSDVGTTYGYTF. CDR3 coding DNA: TGTGCCACCAGTGACGTCGGGACAACCTATGGCTACACCTTC.

The chain couples TRBV7-2 to TRBJ1-1, with TRBD1 matching over 10 bases. Germline CDR1 is SGHTA and CDR2 is FQGNSA. The ends lost 5 bases at V and 5 bases at J; junction bases unmatched: 5. The CDR3 runs 14 residues. CDR3 residues: CASSRRQGATEAFF. DNA for the CDR3: TGTGCCAGCAGCCGGAGACAGGGGGCGACTGAAGCTTTCTTT. The whole variable domain, filled in from reference TRBV7-2 and TRBJ1-1, reads GAGVSQSPSNKVTEKGKDVELRCDPISGHTALYWYRQSLGQGLEFLIYFQGNSAPDKSGLPSDRFSAERTGGSVSTLTIQRTQQEDSAVYLCASSRRQGATEAFFGQGTRLTVV.

The rearrangement joins TRBV19 to TRBJ1-6; 7 nucleotides align to TRBD1. The CDR3 contains 13 residues. Germline CDR1 is LNHDA and CDR2 is SQIVND (reference sequence). The junction had 8 bases not matched to a gene; V was cut back by 9 bases and J by 9 bases. The CDR3 loop is CASRTGESSPLHF. Here the CDR3 DNA reads TGTGCCAGCAGAACAGGGGAGAGTTCACCCCTCCACTTT. The variable domain in full, with the rest retrieved from reference TRBV19 and TRBJ1-6, is DGGITQSPKYLFRKEGQNVTLSCEQNLNHDAMYWYRQDPGQGLRLIYYSQIVNDFQKGDIAEGYSVSREKKESFPLTVTSAQKNPTAFYLCASRTGESSPLHFGNGTRLTVT.

V and J are TRBV2 and TRBJ2-3, with D unresolved. V shed 8 bases and J shed 3 bases, with 12 bases lying between them. CDR3 length equals 13 residues. In germline, CDR1 is SNHLY, CDR2 FYNNEI. The CDR3 loop is CASPSLETDTQYF. The CDR3 bases are TGTGCCAGCCCGAGTTTGGAGACAGATACGCAGTATTTT.

The gene calls are TRBV15 and TRBJ2-3; D might be TRBD2 (5 bases). V was pared by 0 bases and J by 1 base, with 14 bases between. Germline V gene lookup returns CDR1 LNHNV and CDR2 YYDKDF (reference sequence). The CDR3 runs to 17 residues. CDR3 DNA: TGTGCCACCAGCAGAGATCGGAAGCCCGGGGGCACAGATACGCAGTATTTT. Translated, it gives CATSRDRKPGGTDTQYF.

The CDR3 region is CASSQGTSGGGSKNIQYF. Written as DNA, the CDR3 is TGTGCCAGCAGCCAAGGGACTAGCGGGGGAGGATCCAAAAACATTCAGTACTTC. The V call is TRBV4-2, the J call TRBJ2-4, with TRBD2 identical over 13 bases. V lost 1 base, J lost 2 bases, and 5 bases stayed unmatched. The CDR3 runs to 18 residues. Looked up from germline, CDR1 is LGHNA and CDR2 is YNFKEQ.

This chain links TRBV19 with TRBJ2-5; 7 bases line up with TRBD1. J was trimmed by 5 bases and V by 0 bases; bases with no gene match: 9. The CDR3 is 16 residues long. Germline V gene lookup returns CDR1 LNHDA and CDR2 SQIVND (reference sequence). The CDR3 DNA sequence: TGTGCCAGTAGTATAGAGGGGGTGAGGGGGCGGGAGACCCAGTACTTC. Translated, it gives CASSIEGVRGRETQYF. The full variable domain, with the rest looked up from reference TRBV19 and TRBJ2-5, is DGGITQSPKYLFRKEGQNVTLSCEQNLNHDAMYWYRQDPGQGLRLIYYSQIVNDFQKGDIAEGYSVSREKKESFPLTVTSAQKNPTAFYLCASSIEGVRGRETQYFGPGTRLLVL.

V is TRBV7-2 and J is TRBJ2-1; D possibly corresponds to TRBD1 (6 bases). Trimming shortened V by 5 bases and J by 10 bases, and 27 bases separated the two germline ends. The CDR3 totals 17 residues. From germline, CDR1 is SGHTA and CDR2 FQGNSA. CDR3 residues: CASSLHLPGTKREEQFF. CDR3 in DNA: TGTGCCAGCAGCCTACATCTCCCCGGGACAAAAAGGGAAGAGCAGTTCTTC.

This sequence joins TRBV19 and TRBJ2-7; a possible D gene is TRBD1 (5 bases). The CDR3 is 16 amino acids. V lost 3 bases and J 2 bases, leaving 17 bases between the germline ends. The germline CDR1 and CDR2 sequences are LNHDA and SQIVND (reference sequence). This chain's CDR3 is CASSMGGQGRTYEQYF. The CDR3 region has the DNA TGTGCCAGTAGTATGGGCGGCCAGGGAAGGACCTACGAGCAGTACTTC.

This chain links TRBV5-6 with TRBJ2-7; weak D call: TRBD2 (6 bases). V was trimmed by 2 bases and J by 7 bases, leaving 7 bases between them. Germline V gene lookup returns CDR1 SGHDT and CDR2 YYEEEE. The CDR3 runs to 11 residues. CDR3 coding DNA: TGTGCCAGCAGCTTTGGGGGGGAGCAGTACGTC. It codes for CASSFGGEQYV.

The V gene is TRBV29-1, the J gene TRBJ2-5; 7 bases are a match to TRBD1. CDR3 length: 14 amino acids. Germline CDR1 reads SQVTM; CDR2 reads ANQGSEA. Losses at the gene ends were 3 bases for V and 2 bases for J; bases not matched to a gene: 6. CDR3 region: CSVDGQGVQETQYF. The CDR3 DNA follows: TGCAGCGTTGACGGGCAGGGGGTTCAAGAGACCCAGTACTTC.

V gene TRBV3-1 (or the pseudogene TRBV3-2) combines with J gene TRBJ2-1; TRBD2 agrees at 9 bases. Germline V gene lookup returns CDR1 LGHDT and CDR2 YNNKEL (reference sequence). V dropped 5 bases and J dropped 10; count of bases not matched to a gene: 9. This CDR3 has 14 amino acids. CDR3 nucleotide sequence: TGTGCCAGCAGCGGTCGCGGGGGGGCCGGGGAGCAGTTCTTC. This codes for CASSGRGGAGEQFF.

This clone was seen just once. The V gene is TRBV6-2 or TRBV6-3, the J gene TRBJ2-6, with 8 bases identical to TRBD1. J was trimmed by 0 bases and V by 5 bases; bases with no gene match: 6. Looked up from germline, CDR1 is MNHEY and CDR2 is SVGEGT. The CDR3 extends over 17 amino acids. The DNA of the CDR3 is TGTGCCAGCAGTGCCGGGACAGGTAGCTCTGGGGCCAACGTCCTGACTTTC. It yields the protein CASSAGTGSSGANVLTF.

This chain connects TRBV7-9 to TRBJ2-3; 16 bases align to TRBD2. J gave up 1 base and V 2 bases, and 3 bases lay outside the gene matches. Germline loops: CDR1 SEHNR, CDR2 FQNEAQ (reference sequence). The CDR3 extends over 18 amino acids. CDR3 protein: CASSLLGTSGGGTDTQYF. The CDR3 coding sequence is TGTGCCAGCAGCTTACTAGGGACTAGCGGGGGGGGCACAGATACGCAGTATTTT.

The chain links TRBV5-1 to TRBJ1-5; D is unclear. Germline CDR1 reads SGHRS; CDR2 reads YFSETQ. Trimming left V 4 bases short and J 1 base short, with 15 bases between. The CDR3 has 16 amino acids. The CDR3 sequence is CASSVQFLKSNQPQHF. For the CDR3, the DNA is TGCGCCAGCAGCGTTCAGTTTTTGAAAAGCAATCAGCCCCAGCATTTT.

The rearrangement joins TRBV28 to TRBJ2-7; 7 bases align to TRBD1. Germline lookup yields CDR1 MDHEN and CDR2 SYDVKM. The CDR3 loop spans 11 amino acids. V lost 8 bases to trimming and J lost 2 bases; unmatched junction nucleotides: 0. The CDR3 nucleotides are TGTGCCAGCGGGACAGCCTACGAGCAGTACGTC. Protein: CASGTAYEQYV.

This clone was detected a few times. V usage is TRBV3-1 (or the pseudogene TRBV3-2) and J usage is TRBJ1-5; D possibly corresponds to TRBD1 (6 bases). The length of the CDR3 is 16 residues. The V gene lost 0 bases and the J gene lost 6 bases, with 15 bases spanning the gap. Germline CDR1 is LGHDT and CDR2 is YNNKEL (reference sequence). CDR3 loop: CASSQDQQGIPQPQHF. The CDR3 DNA reads as TGTGCCAGCAGCCAAGACCAGCAGGGGATCCCTCAGCCCCAGCATTTT.